This is a list of T cell receptor beta chains from one sample in a study of shared clonotypes between healthy human individuals. Method: immunoSEQ multiplex PCR; TCRdb's copy keeps in-frame clones and lacks some. The repertoire consists of about 1,900,000 clones, with 85% to 95% occurring once and the leading ten covering 1.2%. Input material: naive CD8+ T cells sorted from blood. The receptor source for this set is a man between 18 and 35 years old in good health. Both conserved end residues are trimmed from each CDR3. Fields, in order: V gene, J gene, CDR3 protein.

>TRBV29-1|TRBJ2-7
SVFTLGTGGGYEQY
>TRBV4-1|TRBJ1-1
ASSLREGTEAF
>TRBV7-9|TRBJ2-5
ASSLVGGQETQY
>TRBV29-1|TRBJ2-7
SVGRTSGYEQY
>TRBV6-5|TRBJ1-1
ASSNPGYEAF
>TRBV7-6|TRBJ1-4
ASSLALSTNEKLF
>TRBV7-2|TRBJ1-2
ASSLGRDYGYT
>TRBV4-3|TRBJ2-3
ASSQETGTSGSYTQY
>TRBV4-2|TRBJ2-2
ASSPVGGAGTGELF
>TRBV5-1|TRBJ2-2
ASCRWLGDGELF
>TRBV7-2|TRBJ1-1
ASSFRRNTEAF